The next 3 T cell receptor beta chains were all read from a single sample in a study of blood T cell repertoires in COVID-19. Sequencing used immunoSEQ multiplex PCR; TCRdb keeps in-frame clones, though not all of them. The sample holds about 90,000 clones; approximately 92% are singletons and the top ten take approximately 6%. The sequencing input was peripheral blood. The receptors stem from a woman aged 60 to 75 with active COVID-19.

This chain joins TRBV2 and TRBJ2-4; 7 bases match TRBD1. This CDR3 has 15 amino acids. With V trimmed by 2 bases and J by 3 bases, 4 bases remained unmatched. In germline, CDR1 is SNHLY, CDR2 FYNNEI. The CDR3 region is CASSEWAGGKNIQYF. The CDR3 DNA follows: TGTGCCAGCAGTGAATGGGCAGGGGGCAAAAACATTCAGTACTTC.

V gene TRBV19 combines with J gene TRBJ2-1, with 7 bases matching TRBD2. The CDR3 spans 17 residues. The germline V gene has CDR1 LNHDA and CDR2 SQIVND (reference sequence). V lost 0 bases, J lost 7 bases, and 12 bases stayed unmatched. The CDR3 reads CASSIEYGGSMGNEQFF. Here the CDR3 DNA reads TGTGCCAGTAGTATAGAATACGGCGGGAGTATGGGAAATGAGCAGTTCTTC.

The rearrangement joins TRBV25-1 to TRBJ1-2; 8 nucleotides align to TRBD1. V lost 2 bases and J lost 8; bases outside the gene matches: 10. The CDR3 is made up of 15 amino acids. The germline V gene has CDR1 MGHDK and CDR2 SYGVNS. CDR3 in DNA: TGTGCCAGCAGTGAAGATGTTCAGGGGGCCCGGGGCTACACCTTC. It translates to CASSEDVQGARGYTF.